Below, 26 T cell receptor beta chains from the same sample are listed, as sequenced in a study of monozygotic twins with inflammatory bowel disease. TCRdb reprocessed the 5' RACE reads and reports one entry per CDR3 protein, with no DNA. The sample has approximately 200,000 distinct CDR3 sequences; the top ten hold 1.5% to 2%. Sequencing was done on a sample of blood. All receptors derive from a human donor with ulcerative colitis or Crohn's disease, or a healthy co-twin of an affected twin (not recorded which).

The chain couples TRBV7-9 to TRBJ1-1; TCRdb selects TRBD1, and the lack of DNA leaves this call unchecked. The CDR3 spans 14 residues. Germline loops: CDR1 SEHNR, CDR2 FQNEAQ (reference sequence). CDR3: CASSSGWGATEAFF.

This chain connects TRBV12-3 or TRBV12-4 to TRBJ1-2. The CDR3 covers 13 residues. CDR3 region: CASSPTEGYGYTF.

This rearrangement joins TRBV3-1 to TRBJ1-1; checking the TCRdb D call of TRBD1 is not possible without DNA. The CDR3 runs 18 residues. Looked up from germline, CDR1 is LGHDT and CDR2 is YNNKEL (reference sequence). This chain's CDR3 is CASGQQGVWLGGNTEAFF. Variable domain in full (rest from reference TRBV3-1 and TRBJ1-1): DTAVSQTPKYLVTQMGNDKSIKCEQNLGHDTMYWYKQDSKKFLKIMFSYNNKELIINETVPNRFSPKSPDKAHLNLHINSLELGDSAVYFCASGQQGVWLGGNTEAFFGQGTRLTVV.

CDR3 loop: CASSLDRSSYEQYF. The genes are TRBV5-1 and TRBJ2-7. The germline V gene encodes CDR1 SGHRS and CDR2 YFSETQ. The CDR3 sequence is 14 residues long.

The V gene is TRBV6-1, the J gene TRBJ1-1; the D gene TCRdb calls, TRBD1, cannot be checked with no DNA. The length of the CDR3 is 13 residues. Germline-derived CDR1 and CDR2 are MNHNS and SASEGT. The CDR3 region is CASRGTVNTEAFF.

This chain uses TRBV20-1 with TRBJ1-5; without DNA, the TCRdb call of TRBD1 cannot be checked. Germline CDR1 and CDR2: DFQATT and SNEGSKA (reference sequence). The CDR3 length is 14 residues. The CDR3 loop reads CSAAGTGAEQPQHF.

J is TRBJ2-5 and V is TRBV7-9. CDR3 length equals 13 residues. The germline gives CDR1 SEHNR, CDR2 FQNEAQ (reference sequence). This CDR3 is CASSLSRSETQYF.

This chain joins TRBV5-1 and TRBJ1-1; as DNA is missing, the TRBD1 call by TCRdb cannot be tested. Germline CDR1 reads SGHRS; CDR2 reads YFSETQ. This CDR3 has 14 residues. The CDR3 spells CASSLEGRNTEAFF.

The chain couples TRBV25-1 to TRBJ1-1; there is no DNA to check the TCRdb D call of TRBD1. The CDR3 is made up of 11 amino acids. Germline loops: CDR1 MGHDK, CDR2 SYGVNS. CDR3 in amino acids: CASEGGRGAFF.

This chain connects TRBV20-1 to TRBJ1-5. The length of the CDR3 is 12 residues. Germline lookup yields CDR1 DFQATT and CDR2 SNEGSKA (reference sequence). This CDR3 reads CSARWANEPQHF.

The rearrangement uses TRBV6-5 and TRBJ1-6. The CDR3 extends over 17 amino acids. Per the germline V gene, CDR1 is MNHEY and CDR2 is SVGAGI. The CDR3 sequence is CASSYGQSGRFQSPLHF.

The J gene is TRBJ1-1, the V gene TRBV5-1; TCRdb's D call, TRBD1, is unchecked because there is no DNA. CDR3 length: 18 amino acids. The germline V gene has CDR1 SGHRS and CDR2 YFSETQ. The CDR3 sequence: CASSLVTPGGQGGVVAFF.

The chain couples TRBV10-3 to TRBJ2-7; no DNA is available, so the TRBD1 call from TCRdb remains unchecked. The germline V gene has CDR1 ENHRY and CDR2 SYGVKD. The CDR3 sequence is 13 residues long. CDR3 amino acids: CAISRDSNYEQYF.

This sequence joins TRBV7-6 and TRBJ2-3. The CDR3 spans 15 residues. Germline-derived CDR1 and CDR2 are SGHVS and FNYEAQ. CDR3 loop: CASSFIPDSTDTQYF.

This chain connects TRBV7-2 to TRBJ2-7; TCRdb proposes TRBD1, but this gene call is untestable without DNA. Germline loops: CDR1 SGHTA, CDR2 FQGNSA. The CDR3 totals 15 residues. The chain's CDR3 is CASSLFGQAFYEQYF.

The CDR3: CASSLRLAGGVDTQYF. This sequence joins TRBV3-1 and TRBJ2-3; TCRdb's D call, TRBD2, is unchecked because there is no DNA. This CDR3 region has 16 residues. Germline V gene data show CDR1 as LGHDT and CDR2 as YNNKEL (reference sequence).

J is TRBJ2-7 and V is TRBV2; the D call from TCRdb, TRBD1, cannot be confirmed without DNA. CDR1 and CDR2 from the germline V gene are SNHLY and FYNNEI. The CDR3 has 13 amino acids. CDR3 sequence: CASSDRGGLEQYF. The full variable domain, with the rest looked up from reference TRBV2 and TRBJ2-7, is EPEVTQTPSHQVTQMGQEVILRCVPISNHLYFYWYRQILGQKVEFLVSFYNNEISEKSEIFDDQFSVERPDGSNFTLKIRSTKLEDSAMYFCASSDRGGLEQYFGPGTRLTVT.

The rearrangement uses TRBV5-1 and TRBJ2-3; TCRdb proposes TRBD2, but this gene call is untestable without DNA. The CDR3 spans 15 residues. The germline V gene encodes CDR1 SGHRS and CDR2 YFSETQ. This CDR3 is CASSLEAGPGDTQYF.

This chain connects TRBV7-3 to TRBJ1-2; TCRdb outputs TRBD1, but without DNA this stays unchecked. Looked up from germline, CDR1 is SGHTA and CDR2 is FQGTGA. CDR3 size: 13 residues. The CDR3 reads CASTYLGQGGYTF.

The chain employs TRBV6-2 or TRBV6-3 and TRBJ1-5. This CDR3 is 11 amino acids long. Germline loops: CDR1 MNHEY, CDR2 SVGEGT. This chain's CDR3 is CASSFPAPQHF.

CDR3 residues: CASSPAASGGTQYF. The chain is built from TRBV18 and TRBJ2-5. Germline V lookup: CDR1 KGHSH, CDR2 LQKENI. This CDR3 spans 14 amino acids.

CDR3 sequence reads: CASSLSFGVVAGELFF. The chain combines TRBV5-1 with TRBJ2-2. Germline CDR1 and CDR2: SGHRS and YFSETQ. This CDR3 is 16 amino acids long.

This chain links TRBV6-1 with TRBJ2-4; TCRdb calls TRBD2, which cannot be checked without DNA. The CDR3 length is 14 residues. The V gene's germline CDR1 is MNHNS and CDR2 SASEGT. CDR3 sequence reads: CASSEVGGLDIQYF.

CDR3 region: CASSVGKGPGAFF. V and J are TRBV9 and TRBJ2-1; TCRdb gives TRBD2 as the D gene, but with no DNA this cannot be confirmed. CDR1 and CDR2 from the germline V gene are SGDLS and YYNGEE. The CDR3 covers 13 residues. The variable domain in full, with the rest retrieved from reference TRBV9 and TRBJ2-1, is DSGVTQTPKHLITATGQRVTLRCSPRSGDLSVYWYQQSLDQGLQFLIQYYNGEERAKGNILERFSAQQFPDLHSELNLSSLELGDSALYFCASSVGKGPGAFFGPGTRLTVL.

The V gene is TRBV29-1, the J gene TRBJ2-7; TCRdb's assignment of TRBD1 cannot be checked, as there is no DNA. Germline V gene lookup returns CDR1 SQVTM and CDR2 ANQGSEA. The CDR3 consists of 13 residues. This chain's CDR3 is CSVVGTGEYEQYF.

The chain couples TRBV7-9 to TRBJ1-1. Germline V lookup: CDR1 SEHNR, CDR2 FQNEAQ (reference sequence). The CDR3 consists of 12 residues. The CDR3 loop reads CASSFSENEAFF.